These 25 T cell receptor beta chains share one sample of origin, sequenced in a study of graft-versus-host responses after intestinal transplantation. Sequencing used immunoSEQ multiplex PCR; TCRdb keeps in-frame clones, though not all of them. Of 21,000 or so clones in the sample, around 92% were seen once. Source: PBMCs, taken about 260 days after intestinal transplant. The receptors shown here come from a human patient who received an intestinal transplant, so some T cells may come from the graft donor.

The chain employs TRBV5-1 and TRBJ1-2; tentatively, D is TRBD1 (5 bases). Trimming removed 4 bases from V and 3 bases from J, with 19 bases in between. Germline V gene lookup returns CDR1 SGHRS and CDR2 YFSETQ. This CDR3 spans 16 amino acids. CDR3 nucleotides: TGCGCCAGCAGCGTTCCCGGGACGGAGGATTACTATGGCTACACCTTC. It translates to CASSVPGTEDYYGYTF.

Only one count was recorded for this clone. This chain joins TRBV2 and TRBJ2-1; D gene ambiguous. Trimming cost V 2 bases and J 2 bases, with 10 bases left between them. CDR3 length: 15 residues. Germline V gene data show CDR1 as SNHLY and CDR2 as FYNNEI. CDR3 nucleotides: TGTGCCAGCAGTGAAAGGGTAGGAACCTACAATGAGCAGTTCTTC. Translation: CASSERVGTYNEQFF.

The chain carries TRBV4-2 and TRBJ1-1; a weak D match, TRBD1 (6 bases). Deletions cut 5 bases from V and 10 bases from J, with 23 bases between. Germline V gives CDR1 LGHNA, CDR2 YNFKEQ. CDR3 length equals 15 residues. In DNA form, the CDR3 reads TGTGCCAGCAGCTTGAGGGAGGTTCCATCGACAGGAGCTTTCTTT. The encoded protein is CASSLREVPSTGAFF.

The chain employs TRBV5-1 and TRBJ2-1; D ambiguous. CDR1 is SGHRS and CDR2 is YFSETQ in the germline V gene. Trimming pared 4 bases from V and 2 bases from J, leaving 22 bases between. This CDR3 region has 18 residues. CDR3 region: CASSERVTAVWAYNEQFF. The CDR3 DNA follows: TGCGCCAGCAGCGAAAGGGTAACAGCAGTCTGGGCCTACAATGAGCAGTTCTTC.

CDR3 loop: CASSTRGQARNQPQHF. CDR3 nucleotides: TGCGCCAGCAGCACTCGGGGACAGGCGCGCAATCAGCCCCAGCATTTT. J is TRBJ1-5 and V is TRBV5-1, with 8 bases matching TRBD1. CDR3 length: 16 residues. Trimming cost V 4 bases and J 2 bases; bases outside gene matches: 8. Germline V gives CDR1 SGHRS, CDR2 YFSETQ.

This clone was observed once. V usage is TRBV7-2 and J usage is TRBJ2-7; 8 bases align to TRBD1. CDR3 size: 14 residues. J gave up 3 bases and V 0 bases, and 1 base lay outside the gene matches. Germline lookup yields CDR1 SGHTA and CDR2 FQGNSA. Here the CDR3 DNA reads TGTGCCAGCAGCTTAGCTGGACAGGGCTACGAGCAGTACTTC. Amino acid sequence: CASSLAGQGYEQYF.

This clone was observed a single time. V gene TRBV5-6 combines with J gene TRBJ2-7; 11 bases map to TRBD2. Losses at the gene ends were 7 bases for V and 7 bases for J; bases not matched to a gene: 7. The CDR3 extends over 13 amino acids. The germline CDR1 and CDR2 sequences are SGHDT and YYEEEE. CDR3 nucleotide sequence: TGTGCCAGCGGACTAGCGGGCCGATTAGAGCAGTACTTC. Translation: CASGLAGRLEQYF.

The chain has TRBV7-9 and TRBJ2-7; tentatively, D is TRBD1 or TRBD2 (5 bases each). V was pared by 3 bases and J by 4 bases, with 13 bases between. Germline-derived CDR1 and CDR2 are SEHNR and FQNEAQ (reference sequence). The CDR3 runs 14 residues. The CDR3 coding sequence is TGTGCCAGCAGCTTTGGGGGAGTGGTGTACGAGCAGTACTTC. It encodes CASSFGGVVYEQYF.

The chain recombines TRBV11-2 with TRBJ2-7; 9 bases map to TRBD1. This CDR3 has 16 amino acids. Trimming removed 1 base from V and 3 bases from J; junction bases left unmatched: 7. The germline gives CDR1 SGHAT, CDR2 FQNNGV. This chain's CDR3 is CASSLGPGQGHYEQYF. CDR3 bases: TGTGCCAGCAGCTTAGGGCCGGGACAGGGTCACTACGAGCAGTACTTC.

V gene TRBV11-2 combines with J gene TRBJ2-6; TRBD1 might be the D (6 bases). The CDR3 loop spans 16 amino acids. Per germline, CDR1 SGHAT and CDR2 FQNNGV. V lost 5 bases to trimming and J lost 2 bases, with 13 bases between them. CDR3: CASSLIWGPGANVLTF. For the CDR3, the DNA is TGTGCCAGCAGCCTTATCTGGGGGCCTGGGGCCAACGTCCTGACTTTC.

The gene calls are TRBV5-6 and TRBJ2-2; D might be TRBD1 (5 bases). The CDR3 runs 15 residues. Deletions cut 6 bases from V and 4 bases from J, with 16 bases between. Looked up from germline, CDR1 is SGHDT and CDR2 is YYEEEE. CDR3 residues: CASIEAGPSTGELFF. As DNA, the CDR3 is TGTGCCAGCATCGAGGCAGGGCCGAGCACCGGGGAGCTGTTTTTT.

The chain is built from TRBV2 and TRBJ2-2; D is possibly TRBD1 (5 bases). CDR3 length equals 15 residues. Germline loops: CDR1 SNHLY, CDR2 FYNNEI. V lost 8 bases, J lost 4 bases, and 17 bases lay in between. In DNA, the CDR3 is TGTGCCAGCTGCCCTAGGGGCCCTGGCACCGGGGAGCTGTTTTTT. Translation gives CASCPRGPGTGELFF.

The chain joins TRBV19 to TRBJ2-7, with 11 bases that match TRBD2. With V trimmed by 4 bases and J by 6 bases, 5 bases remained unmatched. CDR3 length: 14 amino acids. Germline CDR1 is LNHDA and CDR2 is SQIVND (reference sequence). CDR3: CASSSRGLAAEQYF. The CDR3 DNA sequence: TGTGCCAGTAGTAGCCGGGGACTAGCGGCCGAGCAGTACTTC.

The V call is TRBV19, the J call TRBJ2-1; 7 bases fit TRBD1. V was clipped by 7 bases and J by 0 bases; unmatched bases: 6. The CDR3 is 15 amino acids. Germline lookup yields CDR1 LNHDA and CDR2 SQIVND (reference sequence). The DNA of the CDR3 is TGTGCCAGTACCCCGGACAGGATCTCCTACAATGAGCAGTTCTTC. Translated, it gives CASTPDRISYNEQFF.

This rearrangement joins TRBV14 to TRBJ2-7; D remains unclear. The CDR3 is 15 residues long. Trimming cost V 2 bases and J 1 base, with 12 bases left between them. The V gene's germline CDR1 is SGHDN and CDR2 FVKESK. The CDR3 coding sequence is TGTGCCAGCAGCCAATCTATAGCCCGGTCCTACGAGCAGTACTTC. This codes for CASSQSIARSYEQYF. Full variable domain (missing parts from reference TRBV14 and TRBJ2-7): EAGVTQFPSHSVIEKGQTVTLRCDPISGHDNLYWYRRVMGKEIKFLLHFVKESKQDESGMPNNRFLAERTGGTYSTLKVQPAELEDSGVYFCASSQSIARSYEQYFGPGTRLTVT.

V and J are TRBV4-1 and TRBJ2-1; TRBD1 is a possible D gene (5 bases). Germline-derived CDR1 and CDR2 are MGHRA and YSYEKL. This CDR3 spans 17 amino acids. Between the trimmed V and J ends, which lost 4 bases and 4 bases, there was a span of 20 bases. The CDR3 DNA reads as TGCGCCAGCAGCCCCGAAGGGGTAACGCTAAAGTACAATGAGCAGTTCTTC. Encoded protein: CASSPEGVTLKYNEQFF.

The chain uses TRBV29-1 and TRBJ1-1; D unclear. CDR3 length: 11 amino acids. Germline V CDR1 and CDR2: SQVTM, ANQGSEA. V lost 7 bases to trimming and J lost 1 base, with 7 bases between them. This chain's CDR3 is CSGFQNTEAFF. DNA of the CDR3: TGCAGCGGGTTCCAGAACACTGAAGCTTTCTTT.

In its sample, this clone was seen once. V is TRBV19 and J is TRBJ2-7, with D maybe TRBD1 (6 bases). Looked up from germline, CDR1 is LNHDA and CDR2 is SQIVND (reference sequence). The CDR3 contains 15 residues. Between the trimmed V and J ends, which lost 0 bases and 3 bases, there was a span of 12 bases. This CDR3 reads CASSIDPQGGYEQYF. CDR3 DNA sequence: TGTGCCAGTAGTATAGACCCACAGGGTGGCTACGAGCAGTACTTC. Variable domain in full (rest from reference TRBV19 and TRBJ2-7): DGGITQSPKYLFRKEGQNVTLSCEQNLNHDAMYWYRQDPGQGLRLIYYSQIVNDFQKGDIAEGYSVSREKKESFPLTVTSAQKNPTAFYLCASSIDPQGGYEQYFGPGTRLTVT.

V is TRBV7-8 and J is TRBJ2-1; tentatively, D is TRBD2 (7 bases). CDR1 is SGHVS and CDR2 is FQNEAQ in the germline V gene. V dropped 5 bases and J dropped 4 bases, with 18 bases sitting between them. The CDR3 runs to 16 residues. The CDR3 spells CASSLGGGAEYNEQFF. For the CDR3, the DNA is TGTGCCAGCAGCCTGGGGGGGGGCGCAGAATACAATGAGCAGTTCTTC.

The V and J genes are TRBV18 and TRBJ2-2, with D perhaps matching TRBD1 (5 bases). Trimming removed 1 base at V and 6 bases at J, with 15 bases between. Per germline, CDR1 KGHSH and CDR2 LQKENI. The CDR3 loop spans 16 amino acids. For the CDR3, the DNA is TGTGCCAGCTCACCACGGTCCTCCAGGGCCCCCGGGGAGCTGTTTTTT. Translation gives CASSPRSSRAPGELFF.

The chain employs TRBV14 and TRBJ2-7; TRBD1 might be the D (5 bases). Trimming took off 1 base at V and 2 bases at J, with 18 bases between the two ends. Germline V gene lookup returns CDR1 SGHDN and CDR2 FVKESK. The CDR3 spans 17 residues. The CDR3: CASSQAIGTGYPYEQYF. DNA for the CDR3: TGTGCCAGCAGCCAAGCTATTGGCACAGGTTACCCCTACGAGCAGTACTTC.

The CDR3 coding sequence is TGTGCCAGCAGTTTGTTCCGGGACGGGAATCAGCCCCAGCATTTT. It codes for CASSLFRDGNQPQHF. The chain has TRBV6-6 and TRBJ1-5; a weak D match, TRBD1 (5 bases). Germline CDR1 is MNHNY and CDR2 is SVGAGI (reference sequence). The CDR3 is 15 amino acids. Trimming pared 4 bases from V and 4 bases from J, leaving 14 bases between.

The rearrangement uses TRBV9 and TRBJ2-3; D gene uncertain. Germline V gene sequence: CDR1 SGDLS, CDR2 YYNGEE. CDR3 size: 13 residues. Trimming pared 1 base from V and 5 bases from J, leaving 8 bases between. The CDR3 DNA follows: TGTGCCAGCAGCGTACCTAGAGGAGATACGCAGTATTTT. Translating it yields CASSVPRGDTQYF.

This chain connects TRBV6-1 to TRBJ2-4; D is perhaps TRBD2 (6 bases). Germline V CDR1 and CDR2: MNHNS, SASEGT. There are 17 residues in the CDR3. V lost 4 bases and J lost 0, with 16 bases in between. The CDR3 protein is CASSVPGLGLAKNIQYF. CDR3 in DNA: TGTGCCAGCAGTGTACCGGGACTGGGCTTAGCCAAAAACATTCAGTACTTC.

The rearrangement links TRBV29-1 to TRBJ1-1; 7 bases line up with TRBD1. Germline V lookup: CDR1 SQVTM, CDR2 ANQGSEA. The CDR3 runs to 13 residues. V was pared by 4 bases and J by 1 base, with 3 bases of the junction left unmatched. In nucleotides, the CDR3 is TGCAGCGTTGTGGGACAGCCGAACACTGAAGCTTTCTTT. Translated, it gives CSVVGQPNTEAFF.